The clone carrying this T cell receptor (beta chain) was seen a handful of times. The sample belongs to a study of T cells after yellow fever vaccination. Across the study: Libraries from low-cell-number fractions were prepared with the SMART-Seq v4 Ultra Low Input RNA kit.

V lost 4 bases, J lost 0 bases, and 7 bases stayed unmatched. Germline values: CDR1 SGHRS, CDR2 YFSETQ. This CDR3 spans 18 amino acids. UMIs and a universal primer site were added when TCR cDNA was made by 5'RACE template switching. MiXCR was run by TCRdb on the 5' RACE reads, yielding one entry per CDR3 protein. The sample consists of about 500,000 distinct CDR3 sequences, 17% of them appearing once. V and J are TRBV5-1 and TRBJ2-1; 13 bases fit TRBD2. This specimen consisted of PBMCs, obtained 4 to 5 days after the first yellow fever vaccination. The TCR comes from a man aged 18 to 29 who received the YFV17D yellow fever vaccine. CDR3 in amino acids: CASSPRTSGGSSYNEQFF. Written as DNA, the CDR3 is TGCGCCAGCAGCCCCCGGACTAGCGGGGGAAGCTCCTACAATGAGCAGTTCTTC.